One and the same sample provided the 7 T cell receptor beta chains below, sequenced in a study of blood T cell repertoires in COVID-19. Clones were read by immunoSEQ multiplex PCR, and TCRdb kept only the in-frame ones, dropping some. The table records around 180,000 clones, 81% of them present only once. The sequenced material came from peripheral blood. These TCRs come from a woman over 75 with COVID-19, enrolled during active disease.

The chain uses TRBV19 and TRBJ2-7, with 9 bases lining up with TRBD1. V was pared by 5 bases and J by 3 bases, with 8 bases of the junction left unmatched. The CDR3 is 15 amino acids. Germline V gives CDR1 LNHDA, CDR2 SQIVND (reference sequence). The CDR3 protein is CASSPAGTGSYEQYF. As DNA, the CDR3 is TGTGCCAGTAGTCCTGCCGGGACAGGGAGCTACGAGCAGTACTTC.

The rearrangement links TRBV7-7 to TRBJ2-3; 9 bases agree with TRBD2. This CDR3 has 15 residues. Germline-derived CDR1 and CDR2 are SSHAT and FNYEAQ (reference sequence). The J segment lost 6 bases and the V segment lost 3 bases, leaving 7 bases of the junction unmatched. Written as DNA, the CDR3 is TGTGCCAGCAGCTTGGGGACTAGCTCTCTGGATACGCAGTATTTT. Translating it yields CASSLGTSSLDTQYF.

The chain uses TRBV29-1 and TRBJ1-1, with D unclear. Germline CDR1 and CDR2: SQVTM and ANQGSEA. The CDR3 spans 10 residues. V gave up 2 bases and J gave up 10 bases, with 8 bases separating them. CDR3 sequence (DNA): TGCAGCGTTGAATTGGGCGCAGCTTTCTTT. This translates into CSVELGAAFF.

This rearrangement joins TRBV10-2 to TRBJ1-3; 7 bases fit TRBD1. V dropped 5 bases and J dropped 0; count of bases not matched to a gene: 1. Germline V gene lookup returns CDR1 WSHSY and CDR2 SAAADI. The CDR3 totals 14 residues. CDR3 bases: TGCGCCAGCAGTCGGGACAGCTCTGGAAACACCATATATTTT. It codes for CASSRDSSGNTIYF.

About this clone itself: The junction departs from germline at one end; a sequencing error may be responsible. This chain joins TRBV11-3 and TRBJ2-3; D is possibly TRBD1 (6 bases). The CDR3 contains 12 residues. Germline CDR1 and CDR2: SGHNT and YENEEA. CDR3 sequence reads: CASSLRTVTQYF. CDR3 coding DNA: TGTGCCAGCAGCTTACGGACAGTTACGCAGTATTTT.

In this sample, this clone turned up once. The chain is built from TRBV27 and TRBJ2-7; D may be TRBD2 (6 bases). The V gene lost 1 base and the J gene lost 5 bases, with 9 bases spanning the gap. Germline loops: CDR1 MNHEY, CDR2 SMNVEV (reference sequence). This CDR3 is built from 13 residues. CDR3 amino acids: CASSLFWGDEQYF. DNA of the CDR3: TGTGCCAGCAGTTTATTTTGGGGGGACGAGCAGTACTTC.

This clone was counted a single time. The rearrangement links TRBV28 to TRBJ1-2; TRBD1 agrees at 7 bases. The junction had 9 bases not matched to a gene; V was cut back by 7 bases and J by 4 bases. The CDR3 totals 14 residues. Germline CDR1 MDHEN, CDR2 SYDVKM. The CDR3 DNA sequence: TGTGCCAGCACCCAGGGGGTCCAAGGCTATGGCTACACCTTC. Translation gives CASTQGVQGYGYTF.